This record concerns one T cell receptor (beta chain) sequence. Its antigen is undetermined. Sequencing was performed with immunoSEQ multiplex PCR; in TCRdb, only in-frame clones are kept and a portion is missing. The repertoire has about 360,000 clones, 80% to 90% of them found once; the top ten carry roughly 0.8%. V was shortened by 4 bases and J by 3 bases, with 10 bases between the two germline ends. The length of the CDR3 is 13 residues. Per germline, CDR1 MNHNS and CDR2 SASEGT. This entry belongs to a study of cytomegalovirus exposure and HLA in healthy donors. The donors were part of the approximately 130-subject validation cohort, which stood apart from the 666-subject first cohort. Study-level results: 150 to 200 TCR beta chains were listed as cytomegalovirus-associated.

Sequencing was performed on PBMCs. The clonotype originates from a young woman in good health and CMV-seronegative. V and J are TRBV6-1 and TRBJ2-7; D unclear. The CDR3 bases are TGTGCCAGCAGTGGGGCTTTGAACTACGAGCAGTACTTC. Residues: CASSGALNYEQYF.